One sample yielded the 9 T cell receptor beta chains listed below, sequenced in a study of T cells in Graves' hyperthyroidism and ophthalmopathy. Authors of the study amplified TCR beta CDR3 regions from RNA transcripts. Primed by the HTBI set, a first-round RT-PCR was run on the TCR CDR3. TCRdb re-called the multiplex PCR reads through MiXCR, storing one row per CDR3 protein. The sample carries about 270,000 distinct CDR3 sequences, over 12% recorded once. Material: blood. These receptors all come from a woman aged 45-65 years with Graves' hyperthyroidism that later progressed to Graves' ophthalmopathy.

This clonotype was seen a few times. The germline gene is not matched at one end of the junction; a read error may be the cause. The chain couples TRBV5-1 to TRBJ2-5; D might be TRBD1 or TRBD2, each matching 5 bases. The CDR3 totals 14 residues. Per the germline V gene, CDR1 is SGHRS and CDR2 is YFSETQ. CDR3: CASSFSGTEEAQYF. The CDR3, as DNA: TGCGCCAGCAGCTTTTCCGGGACGGAAGAGGCCCAGTACTTC.

Note on this clonotype: A read error may be the cause here, since a much bigger clone is one base away. The V call is TRBV2, the J call TRBJ2-7; D ambiguous. The CDR3 sequence is 15 residues long. The V end lost 7 bases, the J end lost 5 bases, and 21 bases lay between the germline ends. CDR1 and CDR2 from the germline V gene are SNHLY and FYNNEI. The CDR3 here is CASTSVIPWVNEQYF. The DNA for the CDR3 is TGTGCCAGCACTTCGGTAATCCCTTGGGTCAACGAGCAGTACTTC.

This clonotype was recorded at least ten times. J is TRBJ2-7 and V is TRBV5-1; no clear D. This CDR3 spans 14 amino acids. V was shortened by 0 bases and J by 3 bases, with 10 bases between the two germline ends. From germline, CDR1 is SGHRS and CDR2 YFSETQ. The CDR3 region is CASSLEGSRYEQYF. CDR3 in DNA: TGCGCCAGCAGCTTGGAAGGATCCCGCTACGAGCAGTACTTC.

This clonotype was observed a handful of times. The V and J genes are TRBV4-2 and TRBJ2-3, with TRBD2 identical over 10 bases. Germline lookup yields CDR1 LGHNA and CDR2 YNFKEQ. The CDR3 sequence is 16 residues long. The V gene end was trimmed by 4 bases and the J gene end by 0 bases; junction bases not matched to a gene: 4. CDR3 DNA sequence: TGTGCCAGCAGCCCGTTACTAGCGGGGAGCACAGATACGCAGTATTTT. It specifies CASSPLLAGSTDTQYF.

This clonotype has only a few counts. This sequence joins TRBV6-4 and TRBJ2-1; D perhaps matches TRBD1 (6 bases). V lost 6 bases, J lost 9 bases, and 15 bases lay in between. Germline assignment: CDR1 MRHNA and CDR2 SNTAGT. CDR3 length: 13 amino acids. CDR3 residues: CASRRTGFGEQFF. The CDR3 DNA reads TGTGCCAGCAGGCGAACAGGGTTCGGTGAGCAGTTCTTC.

The sample holds many counts of this clonotype. This chain joins TRBV6-4 and TRBJ2-2, with D hard to call. This CDR3 region has 14 residues. The germline V and J ends were trimmed by 3 bases and 1 base, with 6 bases remaining between them. The V gene's germline CDR1 is MRHNA and CDR2 SNTAGT. The CDR3 coding sequence is TGTGCCAGCAGTGAACGAGGGAACACCGGGGAGCTGTTTTTT. Encoded protein: CASSERGNTGELFF.

This clonotype was picked up many times. The chain is built from TRBV6-1 and TRBJ1-5; a weak D match, TRBD1 (5 bases). V was pared by 6 bases and J by 4 bases, with 10 bases between. Germline lookup yields CDR1 MNHNS and CDR2 SASEGT. This CDR3 spans 13 amino acids. The CDR3 spells CASRPQGNQPQHF. Here the CDR3 DNA reads TGTGCCAGCAGACCTCAGGGAAATCAGCCCCAGCATTTT.

This clonotype was recorded at least ten times. The chain is built from TRBV11-2 and TRBJ2-5; D is ambiguous. This CDR3 contains 15 residues. V was trimmed by 1 base and J by 4 bases, leaving 13 bases between them. CDR1 and CDR2 (germline): SGHAT, FQNNGV. The CDR3 nucleotides read TGTGCCAGCAGCTTAGTTACCAGATCGTCAGAGACCCAGTACTTC. Translating gives CASSLVTRSSETQYF. Full variable domain (rest looked up from reference TRBV11-2 and TRBJ2-5): EAGVAQSPRYKIIEKRQSVAFWCNPISGHATLYWYQQILGQGPKLLIQFQNNGVVDDSQLPKDRFSAERLKGVDSTLKIQPAKLEDSAVYLCASSLVTRSSETQYFGPGTRLLVL.

This clonotype was seen a few times. The germline gene is not matched at one end of the junction; a read error may be the cause. The gene calls are TRBV7-2 and TRBJ2-1, with D hard to call. Germline lookup yields CDR1 SGHTA and CDR2 FQGNSA. The CDR3 totals 15 residues. CDR3 residues: CVSSLYVGPYNEQSF. For the CDR3, the DNA is TGTGTCAGCAGCTTATATGTAGGGCCCTACAATGAGCAGTCCTTC.